The 10 T cell receptor beta chains presented below share a single source sample, sequenced in a study of a mutant IDH1 vaccine in newly diagnosed glioma (dated by TCRdb to about 2021). Library preparation employed the immunoSEQ multiplex PCR assay. This is the immuneACCESS table as TCRdb keeps it, with only in-frame sequences that have V and J called. A part of the clones is gone; compared with another copy, unresolved V genes explain less than half, and the rest is unexplained. A total of around 41,000 clones appear in this sample, 75% to 90% of them only once. Approximately 1.5% of the sample goes to the ten largest clones. These receptors lack a known antigen. What this sample's time point label stands for: week 35, safety follow-up. Every vaccine dose consisted of 300 ug of a 20-mer mutant IDH1 peptide in Montanide, administered subcutaneously together with topical imiquimod. The sequences come from PBMCs, collected from a glioma patient whose treatment included an IDH1 peptide vaccine. These receptors all come from a man aged 40-49 years with glioma.

This chain connects TRBV7-9 to TRBJ1-4; D remains unclear. The V end lost 5 bases, the J end lost 0 bases, and 13 bases lay between the germline ends. Per germline, CDR1 SEHNR and CDR2 FQNEAQ (reference sequence). This CDR3 region has 16 residues. Here the CDR3 reads CASSPLEISTNEKLFF. In DNA form, the CDR3 reads TGTGCCAGCAGCCCTCTGGAGATTTCAACTAATGAAAAACTGTTTTTT. Complete variable domain (other parts from reference TRBV7-9 and TRBJ1-4): DTGVSQNPRHKITKRGQNVTFRCDPISEHNRLYWYRQTLGQGPEFLTYFQNEAQLEKSRLLSDRFSAERPKGSFSTLEIQRTEQGDSAMYLCASSPLEISTNEKLFFGSGTQLSVL.

This rearrangement joins TRBV10-3 to TRBJ1-5, with D unresolved. The CDR3 is 15 residues long. The V end was cut by 3 bases, the J end by 0 bases, with 9 bases between. CDR1 ENHRY and CDR2 SYGVKD come from the germline V gene. As DNA, the CDR3 is TGTGCCATCAGTGAACGGCAGTCTAGCAATCAGCCCCAGCATTTT. This gives the protein CAISERQSSNQPQHF.

The rearrangement joins TRBV6-1 to TRBJ1-2; D might be TRBD1 (6 bases). Germline-derived CDR1 and CDR2 are MNHNS and SASEGT. Trimming removed 2 bases at V and 3 bases at J, with 19 bases between. CDR3 length: 17 residues. CDR3 sequence (DNA): TGTGCCAGCAGTGAAACTTGGGGGCGCGAGTATGACTATGGCTACACCTTC. It translates to CASSETWGREYDYGYTF.

This clone was counted only a few times. The genes are TRBV5-4 and TRBJ1-1; no clear D. The germline V gene encodes CDR1 SGHNT and CDR2 YYREEE (reference sequence). This CDR3 has 12 residues. The V and J ends lost 2 bases and 8 bases respectively, with 10 bases between them. The CDR3 coding sequence is TGTGCCAGCAGCTTCCGAGATAGGGAAGCTTTCTTT. It translates to CASSFRDREAFF.

The V gene is TRBV7-9, the J gene TRBJ2-3; 7 nucleotides align to TRBD2. CDR3 length: 13 amino acids. Germline CDR1 reads SEHNR; CDR2 reads FQNEAQ (reference sequence). V dropped 8 bases and J dropped 0; count of bases not matched to a gene: 2. The CDR3 region is CASERGSTDTQYF. CDR3 DNA: TGTGCCAGCGAGCGGGGAAGCACAGATACGCAGTATTTT.

V usage is TRBV10-3 and J usage is TRBJ2-1; TRBD1 is a possible D gene (6 bases). The CDR3 loop spans 13 amino acids. Trimming pared 8 bases from V and 4 bases from J, leaving 12 bases between. Looked up from germline, CDR1 is ENHRY and CDR2 is SYGVKD. In nucleotides, the CDR3 is TGTGCCATCCACCACGGACAGTACAATGAGCAGTTCTTC. Residues: CAIHHGQYNEQFF.

The rearrangement joins TRBV7-8 to TRBJ1-1; D ambiguous. The CDR3 length is 14 residues. Germline V gene sequence: CDR1 SGHVS, CDR2 FQNEAQ. V was cut by 1 base and J by 0 bases, with 6 bases left in between. The CDR3 here is CASSLEGMNTEAFF. As DNA, the CDR3 is TGTGCCAGCAGCTTAGAGGGAATGAACACTGAAGCTTTCTTT.

The chain combines TRBV11-2 with TRBJ2-1; a possible D gene is TRBD2 (5 bases). CDR1 is SGHAT, CDR2 FQNNGV, per germline. The V end was cut by 1 base, the J end by 2 bases, with 6 bases between. The CDR3 has 14 amino acids. The CDR3 DNA reads as TGTGCCAGCAGCTTAGCCGGGGCCTACAATGAGCAGTTCTTC. It codes for CASSLAGAYNEQFF.

This chain uses TRBV28 with TRBJ2-3; D ambiguous. The CDR3 contains 17 residues. V was cut by 5 bases and J by 2 bases, with 20 bases left in between. Germline V lookup: CDR1 MDHEN, CDR2 SYDVKM. In DNA form, the CDR3 reads TGTGCCAGCAGTACCCCATTTGGAGTATGGGACACAGATACGCAGTATTTT. It yields the protein CASSTPFGVWDTDTQYF. The entire variable domain, with the rest obtained from reference TRBV28 and TRBJ2-3, is as follows: DVKVTQSSRYLVKRTGEKVFLECVQDMDHENMFWYRQDPGLGLRLIYFSYDVKMKEKGDIPEGYSVSREKKERFSLILESASTNQTSMYLCASSTPFGVWDTDTQYFGPGTRLTVL.

CDR3 loop: CASSGSSATNEKLFF. The CDR3 nucleotides read TGTGCCAGCAGCGGTTCATCGGCAACTAATGAAAAACTGTTTTTT. The rearrangement joins TRBV9 to TRBJ1-4; D not resolved. Trimming left V 3 bases short and J 0 bases short, with 9 bases between. Looked up from germline, CDR1 is SGDLS and CDR2 is YYNGEE. The CDR3 extends over 15 amino acids. Variable domain in full (rest from reference TRBV9 and TRBJ1-4): DSGVTQTPKHLITATGQRVTLRCSPRSGDLSVYWYQQSLDQGLQFLIQYYNGEERAKGNILERFSAQQFPDLHSELNLSSLELGDSALYFCASSGSSATNEKLFFGSGTQLSVL.